This TCR beta chain is from a study of blood T cell repertoires in COVID-19. For the study at large: COVID-19 samples collected from the United States, Italy and Spain covered acute and convalescent phases. PBMCs, B-cell-depleted T cells, or T cells provided the cDNA or gDNA that made up the material.

Germline loops: CDR1 SGHDT, CDR2 YYEEEE. The CDR3 has 13 amino acids. V gave up 7 bases and J gave up 0 bases; unmatched junction bases: 3. In the source study's methods: Amplification of reference gene primers provided the estimated nucleated cell counts. Assay: immunoSEQ multiplex PCR; the TCRdb copy retains only in-frame clones and omits some. V and J calls and clone size are as listed in that table; D and trimming were resolved from the DNA. The table includes some 150,000 clones, around 87% detected once. Input material: peripheral blood. The chain uses TRBV5-6 and TRBJ2-7, with TRBD1 identical over 8 bases. The receptor was derived from a man aged 45-65 years who had recovered from COVID-19. The CDR3 region is CASSDRASYEQYF. CDR3 DNA sequence: TGTGCCAGCTCGGACAGGGCCTCCTACGAGCAGTACTTC.